This T cell receptor (beta chain) stems from a study of Ad26.COV2.S vaccination and SARS-CoV-2 variants. Study-wide context: Participant was drawn from the COV1001 Ad26.COV2.S trial arm. Donor got 5x10^10 or 1x10^11 viral particles of Ad26.COV2.S. Broader study findings: Spike-specific CD8+ and CD4+ T cell responses reportedly showed substantial breadth after vaccination.

V lost 0 bases and J 9 bases, leaving 8 bases between the germline ends. Germline V gives CDR1 LGHDT, CDR2 YNNKEL (reference sequence). This CDR3 is 12 amino acids long. Treatment in this sample: around 19 received Ad26.COV2.S at low or high dose, single or two shots; about 5 received placebo; per-sample allocation not given. Each sample was drawn 63 days after the first injection (of vaccine or placebo). Adults aged 18-55 years in Boston included the donor. A word on this clone: What it binds is unknown.

The table came from immunoSEQ multiplex PCR; TCRdb's copy has only in-frame clones and leaves some out. This repertoire shows around 320,000 clones, roughly 87% found once; its top ten account for roughly 3.2%. The TCR sequence derives from a person aged 18-65 years who received the Ad26.COV2.S COVID-19 vaccine or a placebo. The V gene is TRBV3-1 (or the pseudogene TRBV3-2), the J gene TRBJ2-5, with D possibly being TRBD2 (7 bases). The source material was peripheral blood, sampled in a trial of Ad26.COV2.S vaccine versus placebo. CDR3 sequence (DNA): TGTGCCAGCAGCCAAGAAGGGGGGGCCCAGTACTTC. Translation gives CASSQEGGAQYF.